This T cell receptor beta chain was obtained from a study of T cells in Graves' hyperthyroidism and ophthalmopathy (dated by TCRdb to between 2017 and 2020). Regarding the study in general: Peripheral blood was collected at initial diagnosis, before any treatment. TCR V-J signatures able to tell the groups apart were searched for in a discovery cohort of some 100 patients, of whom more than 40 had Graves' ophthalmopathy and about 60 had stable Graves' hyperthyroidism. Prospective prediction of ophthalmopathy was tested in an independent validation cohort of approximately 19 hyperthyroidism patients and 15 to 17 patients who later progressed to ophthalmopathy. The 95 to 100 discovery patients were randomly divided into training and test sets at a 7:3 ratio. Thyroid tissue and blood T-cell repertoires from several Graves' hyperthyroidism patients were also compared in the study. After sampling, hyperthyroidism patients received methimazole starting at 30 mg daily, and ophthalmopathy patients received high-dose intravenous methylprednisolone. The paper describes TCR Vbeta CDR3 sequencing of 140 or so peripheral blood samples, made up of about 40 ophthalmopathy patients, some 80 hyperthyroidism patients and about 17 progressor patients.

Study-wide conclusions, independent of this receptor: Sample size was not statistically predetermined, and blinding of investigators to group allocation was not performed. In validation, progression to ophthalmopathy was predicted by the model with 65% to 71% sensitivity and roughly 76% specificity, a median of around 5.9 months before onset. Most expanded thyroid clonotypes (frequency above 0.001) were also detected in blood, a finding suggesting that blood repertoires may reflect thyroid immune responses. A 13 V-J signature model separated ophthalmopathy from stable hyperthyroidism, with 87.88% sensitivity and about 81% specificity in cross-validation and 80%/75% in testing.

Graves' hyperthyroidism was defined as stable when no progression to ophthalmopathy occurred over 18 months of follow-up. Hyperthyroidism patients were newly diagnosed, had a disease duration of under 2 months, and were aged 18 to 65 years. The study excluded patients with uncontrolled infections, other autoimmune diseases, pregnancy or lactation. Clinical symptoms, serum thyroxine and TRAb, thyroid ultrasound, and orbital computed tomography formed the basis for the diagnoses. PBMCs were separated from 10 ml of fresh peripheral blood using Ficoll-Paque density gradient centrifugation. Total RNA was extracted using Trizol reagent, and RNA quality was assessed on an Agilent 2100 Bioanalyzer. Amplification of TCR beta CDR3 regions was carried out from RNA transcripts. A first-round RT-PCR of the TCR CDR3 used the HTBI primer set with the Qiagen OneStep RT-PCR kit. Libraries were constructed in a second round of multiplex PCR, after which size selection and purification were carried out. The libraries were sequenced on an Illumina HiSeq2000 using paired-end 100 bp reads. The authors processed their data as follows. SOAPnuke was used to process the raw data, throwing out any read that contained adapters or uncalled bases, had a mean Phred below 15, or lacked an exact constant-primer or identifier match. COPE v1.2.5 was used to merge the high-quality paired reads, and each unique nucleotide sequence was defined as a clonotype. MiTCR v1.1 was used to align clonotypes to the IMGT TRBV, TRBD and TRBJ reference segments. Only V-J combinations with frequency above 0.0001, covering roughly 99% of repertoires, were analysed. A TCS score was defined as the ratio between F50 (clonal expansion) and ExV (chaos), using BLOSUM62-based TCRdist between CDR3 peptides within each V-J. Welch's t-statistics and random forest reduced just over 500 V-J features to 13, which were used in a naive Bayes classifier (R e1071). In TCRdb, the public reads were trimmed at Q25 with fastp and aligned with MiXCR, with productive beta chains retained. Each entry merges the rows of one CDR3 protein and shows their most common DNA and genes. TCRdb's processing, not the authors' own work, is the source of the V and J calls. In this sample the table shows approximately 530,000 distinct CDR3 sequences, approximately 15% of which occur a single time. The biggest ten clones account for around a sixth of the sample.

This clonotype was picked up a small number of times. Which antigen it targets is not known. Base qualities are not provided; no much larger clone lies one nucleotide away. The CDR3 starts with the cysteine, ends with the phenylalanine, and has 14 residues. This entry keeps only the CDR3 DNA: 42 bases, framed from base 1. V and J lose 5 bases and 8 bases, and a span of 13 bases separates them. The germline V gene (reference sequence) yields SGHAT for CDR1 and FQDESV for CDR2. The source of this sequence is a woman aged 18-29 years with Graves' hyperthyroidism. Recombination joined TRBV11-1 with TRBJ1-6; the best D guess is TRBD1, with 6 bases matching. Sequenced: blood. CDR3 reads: CASSRQASDSPLHF. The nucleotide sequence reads TGTGCCAGCAGCCGACAGGCTTCAGATTCACCCCTCCACTTT.